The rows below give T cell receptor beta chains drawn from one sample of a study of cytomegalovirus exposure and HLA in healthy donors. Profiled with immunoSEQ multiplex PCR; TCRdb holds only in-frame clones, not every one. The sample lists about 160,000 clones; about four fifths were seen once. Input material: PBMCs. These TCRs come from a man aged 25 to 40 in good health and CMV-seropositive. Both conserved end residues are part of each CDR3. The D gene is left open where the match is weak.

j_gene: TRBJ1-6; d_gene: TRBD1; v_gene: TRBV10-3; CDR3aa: CAISSGQGIGSPLHF
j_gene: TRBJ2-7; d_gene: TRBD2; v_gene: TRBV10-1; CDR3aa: CASSVAGGHYEQYF
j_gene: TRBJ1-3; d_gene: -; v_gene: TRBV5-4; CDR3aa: CASSETGGLLGSGIYF
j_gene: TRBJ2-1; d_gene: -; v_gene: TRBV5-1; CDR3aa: CASSLEVRADEQFF
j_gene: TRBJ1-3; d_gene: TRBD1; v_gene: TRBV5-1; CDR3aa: CASSSGQGGNTIYF
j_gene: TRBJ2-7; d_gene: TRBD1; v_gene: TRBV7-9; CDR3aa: CASSLVSTGEGYEQYF
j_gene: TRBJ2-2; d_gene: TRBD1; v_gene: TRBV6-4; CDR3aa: CASSDGSGGTGELFF
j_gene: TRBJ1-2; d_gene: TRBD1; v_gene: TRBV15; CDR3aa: CATDRDRRGGYTF
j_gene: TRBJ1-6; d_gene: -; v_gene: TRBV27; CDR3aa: CASSFRSPSGLHSPLHF
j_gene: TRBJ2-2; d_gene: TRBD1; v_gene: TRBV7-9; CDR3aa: CASSLVQGAFTGELFF
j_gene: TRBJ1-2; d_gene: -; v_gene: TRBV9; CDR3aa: CASGPGGGYTF
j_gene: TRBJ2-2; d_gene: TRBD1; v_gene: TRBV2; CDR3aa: CASSPLLGQGNSGELFF
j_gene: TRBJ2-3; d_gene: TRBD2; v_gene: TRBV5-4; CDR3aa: CASSLGSRGGGTQYF
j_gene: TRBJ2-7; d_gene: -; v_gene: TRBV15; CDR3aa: CATSGGYVEQYF
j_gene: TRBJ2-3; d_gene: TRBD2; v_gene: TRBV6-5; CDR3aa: CASTATSGSPDTQYF
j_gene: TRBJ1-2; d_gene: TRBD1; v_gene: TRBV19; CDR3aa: CASSTQGESSYGYTF
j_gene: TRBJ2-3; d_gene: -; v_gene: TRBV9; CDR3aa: CASSVVAPDTQYF
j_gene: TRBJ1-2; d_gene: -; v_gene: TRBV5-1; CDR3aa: CASSLAQTREIGGYTF
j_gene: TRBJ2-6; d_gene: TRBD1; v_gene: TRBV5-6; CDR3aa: CASSMGDRGPGANVLTF
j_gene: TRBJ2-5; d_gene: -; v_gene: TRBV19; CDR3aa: CASSIRVSEGETQYF
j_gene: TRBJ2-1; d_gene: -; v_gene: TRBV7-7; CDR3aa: CASSLDFAGSYNEQFF
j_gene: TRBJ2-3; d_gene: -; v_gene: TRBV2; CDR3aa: CASNVVGDSTDTQYF
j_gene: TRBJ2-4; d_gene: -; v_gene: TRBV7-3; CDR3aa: CASSLRSSDIQYF
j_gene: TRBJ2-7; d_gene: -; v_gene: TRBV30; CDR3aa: CAWSVWGGEQYF
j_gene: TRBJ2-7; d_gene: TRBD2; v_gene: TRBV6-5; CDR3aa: CASTDREGKCCEQYF
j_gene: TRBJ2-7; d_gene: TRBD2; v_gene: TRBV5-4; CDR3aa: CASSFVSASGSYEQYF
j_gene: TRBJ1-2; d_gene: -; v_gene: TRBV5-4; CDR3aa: CASSLVGAGYGYTF
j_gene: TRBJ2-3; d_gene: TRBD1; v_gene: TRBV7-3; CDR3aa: CASSSLTGSDTQYF
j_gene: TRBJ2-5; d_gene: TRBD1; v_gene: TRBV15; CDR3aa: CATRSGTESWGTQYF
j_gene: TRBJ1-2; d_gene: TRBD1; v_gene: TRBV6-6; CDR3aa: CASSMDRVDGYTF
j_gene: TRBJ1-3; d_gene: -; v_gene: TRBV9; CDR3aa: CASSAWGGWSGNTIYF
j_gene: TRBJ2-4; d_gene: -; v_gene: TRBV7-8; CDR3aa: CASSLETAGNNIQYF
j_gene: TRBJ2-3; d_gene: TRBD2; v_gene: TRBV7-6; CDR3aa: CASTLGGSPESDTQYF
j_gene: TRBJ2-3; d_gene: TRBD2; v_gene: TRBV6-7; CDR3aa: CASRRTSGDYTDTQYF
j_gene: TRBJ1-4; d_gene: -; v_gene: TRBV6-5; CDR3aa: CASSPRRATNEKLFF
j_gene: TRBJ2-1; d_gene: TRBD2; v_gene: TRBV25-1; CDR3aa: CASSAKVAGGYNEQFF
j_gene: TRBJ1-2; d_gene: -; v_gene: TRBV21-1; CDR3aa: CAGKKGYYGYTF
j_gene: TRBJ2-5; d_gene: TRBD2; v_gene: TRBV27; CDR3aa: CASRKEGVASGRYQETQYF
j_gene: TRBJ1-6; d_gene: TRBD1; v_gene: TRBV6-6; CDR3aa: CASRGGRAAYNSPLHF
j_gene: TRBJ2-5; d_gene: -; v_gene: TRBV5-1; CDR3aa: CASSLAYREGETQYF
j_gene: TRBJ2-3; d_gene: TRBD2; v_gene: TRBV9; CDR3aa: CASSVGAGRPDTQYF
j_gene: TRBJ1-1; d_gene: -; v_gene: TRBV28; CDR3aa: CASSLVQGPEAFF
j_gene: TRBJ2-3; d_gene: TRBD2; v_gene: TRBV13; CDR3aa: CASSLGGGGYHTDTQYF
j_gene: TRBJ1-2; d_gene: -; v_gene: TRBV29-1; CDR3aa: CSVEDGGRGYTF
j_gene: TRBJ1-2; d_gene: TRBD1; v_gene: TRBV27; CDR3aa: CASSLNRGVSGYTF
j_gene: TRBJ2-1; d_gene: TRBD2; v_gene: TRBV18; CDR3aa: CASSTGGGTSGPSYNEQFF
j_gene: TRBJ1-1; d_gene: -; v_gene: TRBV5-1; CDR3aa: CASSLGATNTEAFF
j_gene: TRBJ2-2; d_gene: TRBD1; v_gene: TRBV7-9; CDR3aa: CASSLQGADTGELFF
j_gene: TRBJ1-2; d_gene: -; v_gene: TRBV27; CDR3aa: CASSFPSGYGYTF
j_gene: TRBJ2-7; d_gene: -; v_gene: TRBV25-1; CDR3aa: CASSEGGGVGYEQYF
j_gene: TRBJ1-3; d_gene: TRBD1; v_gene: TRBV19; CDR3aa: CASLRGRGNTIYF
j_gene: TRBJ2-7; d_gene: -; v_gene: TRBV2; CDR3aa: CASSGPGQVPLAAYEQYF
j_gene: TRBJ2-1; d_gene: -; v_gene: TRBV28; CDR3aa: CASTGDNSYNEQFF
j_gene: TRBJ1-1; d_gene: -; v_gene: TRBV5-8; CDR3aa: CASSLSAGKNTEAFF
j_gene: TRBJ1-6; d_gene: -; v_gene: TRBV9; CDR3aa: CASSATGRVDSPLHF
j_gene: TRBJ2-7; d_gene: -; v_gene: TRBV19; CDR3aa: CASSTSGDEQYF
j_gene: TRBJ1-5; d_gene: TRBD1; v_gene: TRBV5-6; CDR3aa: CASSLGQNQPQHF
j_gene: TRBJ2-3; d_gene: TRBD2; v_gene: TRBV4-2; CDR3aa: CASSQEGGRRTDTQYF